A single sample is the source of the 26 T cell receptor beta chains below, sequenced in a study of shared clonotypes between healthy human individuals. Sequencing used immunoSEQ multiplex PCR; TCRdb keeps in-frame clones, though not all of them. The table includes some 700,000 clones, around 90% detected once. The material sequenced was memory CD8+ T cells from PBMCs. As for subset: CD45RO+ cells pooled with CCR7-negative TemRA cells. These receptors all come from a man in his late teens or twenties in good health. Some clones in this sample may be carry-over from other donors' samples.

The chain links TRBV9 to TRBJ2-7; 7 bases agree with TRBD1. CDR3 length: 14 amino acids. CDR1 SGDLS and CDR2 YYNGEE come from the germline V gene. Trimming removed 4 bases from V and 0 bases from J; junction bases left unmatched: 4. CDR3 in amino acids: CASSIWDSSYEQYF. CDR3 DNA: TGTGCCAGCAGCATATGGGACAGCTCCTACGAGCAGTACTTC.

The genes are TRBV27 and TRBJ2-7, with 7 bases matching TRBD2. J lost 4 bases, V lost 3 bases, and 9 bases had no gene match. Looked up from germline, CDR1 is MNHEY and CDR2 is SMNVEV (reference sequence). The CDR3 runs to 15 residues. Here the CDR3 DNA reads TGTGCCAGCAGTTTCTTTGCGGGAGAGGGTTACGAGCAGTACTTC. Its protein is CASSFFAGEGYEQYF.

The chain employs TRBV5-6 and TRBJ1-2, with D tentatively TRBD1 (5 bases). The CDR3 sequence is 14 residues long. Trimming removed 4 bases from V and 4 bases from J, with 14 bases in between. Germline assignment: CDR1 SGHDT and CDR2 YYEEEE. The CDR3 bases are TGTGCCAGCAGCCTGGGGACCGGCGTCTATGGCTACACCTTC. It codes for CASSLGTGVYGYTF.

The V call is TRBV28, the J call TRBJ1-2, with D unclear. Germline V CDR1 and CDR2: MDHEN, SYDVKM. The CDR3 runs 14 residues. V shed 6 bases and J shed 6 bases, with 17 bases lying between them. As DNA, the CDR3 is TGTGCCAGCAGCCTCCGGACCGATGGCGATGGCTACACCTTC. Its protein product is CASSLRTDGDGYTF.

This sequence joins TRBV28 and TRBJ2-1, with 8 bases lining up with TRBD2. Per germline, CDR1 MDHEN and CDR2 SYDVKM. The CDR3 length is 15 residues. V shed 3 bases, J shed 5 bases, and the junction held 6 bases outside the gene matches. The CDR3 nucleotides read TGTGCCAGCAGTTTGGGACTAGGGCAAAACAATGAGCAGTTCTTC. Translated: CASSLGLGQNNEQFF.

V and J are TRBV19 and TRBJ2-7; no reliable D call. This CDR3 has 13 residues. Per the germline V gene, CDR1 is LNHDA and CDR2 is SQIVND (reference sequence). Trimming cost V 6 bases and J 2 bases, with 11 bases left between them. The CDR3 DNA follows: TGTGCCAGTAGCCCCAAAGATGCCTACGAGCAGTACTTC. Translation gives CASSPKDAYEQYF.

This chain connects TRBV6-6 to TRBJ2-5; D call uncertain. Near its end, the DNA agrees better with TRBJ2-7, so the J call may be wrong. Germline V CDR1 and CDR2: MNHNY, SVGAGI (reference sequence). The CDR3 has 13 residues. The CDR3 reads CASSPPTSYEQYF. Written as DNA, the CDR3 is TGTGCCAGCAGCCCGCCGACTTCCTACGAGCAGTACTTC.

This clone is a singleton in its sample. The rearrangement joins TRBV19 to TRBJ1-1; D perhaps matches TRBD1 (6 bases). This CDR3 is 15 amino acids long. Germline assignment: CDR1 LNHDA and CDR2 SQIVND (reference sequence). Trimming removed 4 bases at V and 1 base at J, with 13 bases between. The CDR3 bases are TGTGCCAGTAGTAATCGGGGGCTGGGGAACACTGAAGCTTTCTTT. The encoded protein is CASSNRGLGNTEAFF.

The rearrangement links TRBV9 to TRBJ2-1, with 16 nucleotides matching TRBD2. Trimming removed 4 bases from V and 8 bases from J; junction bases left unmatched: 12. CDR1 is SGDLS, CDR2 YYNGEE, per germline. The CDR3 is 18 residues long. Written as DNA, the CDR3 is TGTGCCAGCAGCCACAACACCGAAGGGACTAGCGGGAGGGATGAGCAGTTCTTC. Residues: CASSHNTEGTSGRDEQFF.

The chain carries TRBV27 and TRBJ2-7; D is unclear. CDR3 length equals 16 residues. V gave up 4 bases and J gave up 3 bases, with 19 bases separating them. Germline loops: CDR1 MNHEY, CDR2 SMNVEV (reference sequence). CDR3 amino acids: CASSSLSPSSLYEQYF. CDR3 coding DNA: TGTGCCAGCAGTTCCCTAAGTCCCAGTTCACTCTACGAGCAGTACTTC.

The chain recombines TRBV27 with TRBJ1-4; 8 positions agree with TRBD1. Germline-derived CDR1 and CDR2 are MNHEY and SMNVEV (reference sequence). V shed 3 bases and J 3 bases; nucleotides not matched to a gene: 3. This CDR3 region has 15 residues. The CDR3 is CASSLWTGSNEKLFF. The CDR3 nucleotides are TGTGCCAGCAGTTTGTGGACAGGGTCTAATGAAAAACTGTTTTTT.

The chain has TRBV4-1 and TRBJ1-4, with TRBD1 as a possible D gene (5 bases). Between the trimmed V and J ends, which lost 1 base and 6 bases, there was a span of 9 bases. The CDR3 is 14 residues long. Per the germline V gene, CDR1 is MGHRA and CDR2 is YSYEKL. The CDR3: CASSQVGPHEKLFF. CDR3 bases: TGCGCCAGCAGCCAAGTGGGACCGCATGAAAAACTGTTTTTT.

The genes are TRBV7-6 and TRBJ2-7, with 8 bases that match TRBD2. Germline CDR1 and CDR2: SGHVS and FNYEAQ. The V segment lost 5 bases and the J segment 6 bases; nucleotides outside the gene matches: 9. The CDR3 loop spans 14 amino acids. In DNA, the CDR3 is TGTGCCAGCAGCCCCGGGGTAGCGGGATTCGAGCAGTACTTC. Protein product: CASSPGVAGFEQYF.

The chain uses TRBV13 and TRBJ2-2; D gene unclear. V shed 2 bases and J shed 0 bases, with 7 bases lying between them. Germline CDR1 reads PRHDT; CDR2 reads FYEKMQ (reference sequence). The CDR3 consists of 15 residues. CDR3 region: CASSLPSANTGELFF. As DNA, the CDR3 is TGTGCCAGCAGCTTACCCAGCGCGAACACCGGGGAGCTGTTTTTT.

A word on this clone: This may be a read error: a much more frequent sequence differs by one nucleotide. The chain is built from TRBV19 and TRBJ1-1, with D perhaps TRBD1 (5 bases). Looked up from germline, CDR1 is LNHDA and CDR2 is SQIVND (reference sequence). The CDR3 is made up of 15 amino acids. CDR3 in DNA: TGTGCCAGTAGTATGGCAGGGCGGATGAACACTGAAGCTTGCTTT. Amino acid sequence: CASSMAGRMNTEACF.

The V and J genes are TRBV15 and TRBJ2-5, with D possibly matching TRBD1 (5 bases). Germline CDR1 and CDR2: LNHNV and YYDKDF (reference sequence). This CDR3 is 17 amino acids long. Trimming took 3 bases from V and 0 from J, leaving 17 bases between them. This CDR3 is CATSRKDEHRYQETQYF. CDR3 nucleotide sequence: TGTGCCACCAGCAGGAAAGACGAACACAGGTACCAAGAGACCCAGTACTTC. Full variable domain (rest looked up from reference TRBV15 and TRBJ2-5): DAMVIQNPRYQVTQFGKPVTLSCSQTLNHNVMYWYQQKSSQAPKLLFHYYDKDFNNEADTPDNFQSRRPNTSFCFLDIRSPGLGDTAMYLCATSRKDEHRYQETQYFGPGTRLLVL.

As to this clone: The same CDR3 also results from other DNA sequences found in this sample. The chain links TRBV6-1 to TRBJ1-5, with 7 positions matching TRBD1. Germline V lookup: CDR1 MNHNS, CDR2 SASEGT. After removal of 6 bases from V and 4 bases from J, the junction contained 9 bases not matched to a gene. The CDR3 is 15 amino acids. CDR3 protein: CASSPPRDSNQPQHF. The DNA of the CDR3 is TGTGCCAGCAGCCCCCCCCGGGACAGTAATCAGCCCCAGCATTTT.

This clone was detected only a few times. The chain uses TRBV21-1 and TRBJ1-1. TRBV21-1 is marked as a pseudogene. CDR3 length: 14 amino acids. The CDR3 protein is CASSKGSDERKAFF. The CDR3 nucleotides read TGTGCCAGCAGCAAAGGCTCGGATGAACGTAAAGCTTTCTTT.

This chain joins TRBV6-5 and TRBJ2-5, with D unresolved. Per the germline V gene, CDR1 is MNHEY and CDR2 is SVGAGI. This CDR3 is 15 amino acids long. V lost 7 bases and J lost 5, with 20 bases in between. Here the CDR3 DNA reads TGTGCCAGCACAGAGGACCCGTCCCACTGGGAGACCCAGTACTTC. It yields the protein CASTEDPSHWETQYF.

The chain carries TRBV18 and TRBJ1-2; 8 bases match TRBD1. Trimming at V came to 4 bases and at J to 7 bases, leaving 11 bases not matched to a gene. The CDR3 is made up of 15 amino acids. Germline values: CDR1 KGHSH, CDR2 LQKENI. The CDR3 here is CASSLETGVVVGYTF. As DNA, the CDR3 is TGTGCCAGCTCACTCGAGACAGGGGTTGTGGTTGGCTACACCTTC.

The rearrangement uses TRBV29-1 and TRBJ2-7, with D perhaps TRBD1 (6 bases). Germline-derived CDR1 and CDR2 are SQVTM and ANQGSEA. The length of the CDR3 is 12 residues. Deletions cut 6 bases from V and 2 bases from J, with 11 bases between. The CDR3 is CSVLTGTYEQYF. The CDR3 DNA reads TGCAGCGTCCTGACAGGAACCTACGAGCAGTACTTC.

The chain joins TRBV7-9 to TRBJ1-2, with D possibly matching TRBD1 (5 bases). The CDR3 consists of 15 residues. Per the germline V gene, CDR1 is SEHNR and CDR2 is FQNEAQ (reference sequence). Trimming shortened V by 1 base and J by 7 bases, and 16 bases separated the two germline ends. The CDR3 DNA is TGTGCCAGCAGCTTAGAAGGCGGCAGGGAGGGTGGCTACACCTTC. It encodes CASSLEGGREGGYTF.

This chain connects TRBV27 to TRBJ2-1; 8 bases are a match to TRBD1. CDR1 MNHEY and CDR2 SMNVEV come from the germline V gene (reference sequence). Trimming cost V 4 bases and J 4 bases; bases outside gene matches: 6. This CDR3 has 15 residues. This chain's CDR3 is CASSYTGGWYNEQFF. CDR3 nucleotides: TGTGCCAGCAGTTATACAGGGGGGTGGTACAATGAGCAGTTCTTC.

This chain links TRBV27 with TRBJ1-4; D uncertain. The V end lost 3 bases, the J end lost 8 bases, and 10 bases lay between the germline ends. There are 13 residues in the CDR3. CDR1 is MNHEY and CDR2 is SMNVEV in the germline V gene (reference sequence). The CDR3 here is CASSLLAQEKLFF. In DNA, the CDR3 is TGTGCCAGCAGTTTGTTGGCCCAGGAAAAACTGTTTTTT.

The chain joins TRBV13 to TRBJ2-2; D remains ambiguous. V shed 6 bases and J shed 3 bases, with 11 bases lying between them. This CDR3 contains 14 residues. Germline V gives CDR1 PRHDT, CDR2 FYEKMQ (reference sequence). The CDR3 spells CASSPPEYTGELFF. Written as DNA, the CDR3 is TGTGCCAGCAGTCCTCCGGAGTACACCGGGGAGCTGTTTTTT. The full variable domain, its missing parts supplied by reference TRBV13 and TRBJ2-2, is AAGVIQSPRHLIKEKRETATLKCYPIPRHDTVYWYQQGPGQDPQFLISFYEKMQSDKGSIPDRFSAQQFSDYHSELNMSSLELGDSALYFCASSPPEYTGELFFGEGSRLTVL.

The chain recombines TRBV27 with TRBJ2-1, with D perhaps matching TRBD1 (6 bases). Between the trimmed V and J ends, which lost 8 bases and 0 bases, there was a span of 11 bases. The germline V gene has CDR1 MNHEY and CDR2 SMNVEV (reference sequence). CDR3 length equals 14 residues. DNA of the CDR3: TGTGCCAGCGCAGGGGAACCCTCCTACAATGAGCAGTTCTTC. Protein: CASAGEPSYNEQFF.